Below are 30 T cell receptor beta chains sequenced from a single sample in a study of CD8+ T cells in alopecia areata. RNA extraction and reverse transcription yielded cDNA as sequencing template. Sequencing used immunoSEQ multiplex PCR; TCRdb keeps in-frame clones, though not all of them. The top ten hold more than 15% of the sample, which has 150,000 or so clones, roughly 52% seen once. The sample's treatment: oral pan-JAK inhibitor, 5-10 mg twice daily. The sequencing used CD8+ T cells sorted from blood, collected at week 4, from a patient treated with tofacitinib. Every receptor here comes from a human donor with alopecia areata.

This clone has a handful of counts. This chain connects TRBV6-4 to TRBJ1-1; D perhaps matches TRBD1 (6 bases). The CDR3 is made up of 15 amino acids. The V end was cut by 6 bases, the J end by 3 bases, with 17 bases between. CDR1 MRHNA and CDR2 SNTAGT come from the germline V gene. The CDR3 protein is CASRSARGRYTEAFF. The CDR3 nucleotides read TGTGCCAGCAGATCGGCCAGGGGCCGGTACACTGAAGCTTTCTTT.

This chain connects TRBV27 to TRBJ2-3; 8 bases are a match to TRBD2. Germline CDR1 MNHEY, CDR2 SMNVEV (reference sequence). This CDR3 is 15 amino acids long. The V segment lost 2 bases and the J segment 5 bases; nucleotides outside the gene matches: 6. Written as DNA, the CDR3 is TGTGCCAGCAGTTTAAGTGGACTAGCTGGAGATACGCAGTATTTT. This encodes CASSLSGLAGDTQYF.

V is TRBV29-1 and J is TRBJ2-2; D unresolved. Looked up from germline, CDR1 is SQVTM and CDR2 is ANQGSEA. V lost 6 bases and J 1 base, leaving 9 bases between the germline ends. The CDR3 has 13 amino acids. The CDR3 region is CSVQKENTGELFF. In DNA, the CDR3 is TGCAGCGTCCAGAAGGAGAACACCGGGGAGCTGTTTTTT.

The chain carries TRBV12-5 and TRBJ2-1; D uncertain. The CDR3 has 11 amino acids. CDR1 and CDR2 (germline): LGHNT, FRNRAP. With 3 bases removed from V and 7 bases from J, the gap between germline ends came to 4 bases. In DNA, the CDR3 is TGTGCTAGTGGTTTTTGGAATGAGCAGTTCTTC. It specifies CASGFWNEQFF.

The chain couples TRBV29-1 to TRBJ1-2; no firm D call. V lost 3 bases and J 5 bases, leaving 10 bases between the germline ends. CDR3 length equals 12 residues. CDR1 SQVTM and CDR2 ANQGSEA come from the germline V gene. CDR3 protein: CSVEASTYGYTF. The CDR3 DNA reads as TGCAGCGTTGAGGCCAGCACGTATGGCTACACCTTC.

This clone was found a few times. This rearrangement joins TRBV5-6 to TRBJ1-6; D is unclear. The length of the CDR3 is 16 residues. The V end was cut by 0 bases, the J end by 0 bases, with 7 bases between. CDR1 and CDR2 from the germline V gene are SGHDT and YYEEEE. Here the CDR3 DNA reads TGTGCCAGCAGCTTGGGCAGGAACTCCTATAATTCACCCCTCCACTTT. This encodes CASSLGRNSYNSPLHF. Supplemented by reference TRBV5-6 and TRBJ1-6, the full variable domain reads DAGVTQSPTHLIKTRGQQVTLRCSPKSGHDTVSWYQQALGQGPQFIFQYYEEEERQRGNFPDRFSGHQFPNYSSELNVNALLLGDSALYLCASSLGRNSYNSPLHFGNGTRLTVT.

The V gene is TRBV7-9, the J gene TRBJ2-5; D is undetermined. The CDR3 covers 13 residues. Germline assignment: CDR1 SEHNR and CDR2 FQNEAQ (reference sequence). V gave up 5 bases and J gave up 1 base, with 8 bases separating them. The CDR3 sequence is CASSHYIQETQYF. The CDR3 DNA follows: TGTGCCAGCAGCCACTATATCCAAGAGACCCAGTACTTC.

This chain links TRBV11-2 with TRBJ2-1; D may be TRBD2 (6 bases). V lost 5 bases and J 4 bases, leaving 12 bases between the germline ends. This CDR3 comprises 14 residues. Germline V lookup: CDR1 SGHAT, CDR2 FQNNGV. Here the CDR3 reads CASSPSGPYNEQFF. The CDR3 DNA sequence: TGTGCCAGCAGCCCGAGCGGGCCGTACAATGAGCAGTTCTTC.

The rearrangement uses TRBV30 and TRBJ2-7; D is ambiguous. Trimming stripped 0 bases from V and 5 bases from J, with 11 bases between. CDR1 is GTSNPN, CDR2 SVGIG, per germline (reference sequence). The CDR3 is 13 residues long. The CDR3 spells CAWSVNAGDEQYF. In nucleotides, the CDR3 is TGTGCCTGGAGTGTAAATGCTGGGGACGAGCAGTACTTC.

The V call is TRBV13, the J call TRBJ2-7, with TRBD2 identical over 10 bases. Unmatched junction bases numbered 4, after V lost 3 bases and J lost 2 bases. The CDR3 runs to 15 residues. Germline V gene sequence: CDR1 PRHDT, CDR2 FYEKMQ (reference sequence). CDR3 protein: CASSFWSGGAYEQYF. CDR3 bases: TGTGCCAGCAGCTTCTGGAGCGGGGGGGCCTACGAGCAGTACTTC.

V and J are TRBV13 and TRBJ2-2; 7 bases align to TRBD1. Per the germline V gene, CDR1 is PRHDT and CDR2 is FYEKMQ (reference sequence). V lost 1 base to trimming and J lost 1 base; unmatched junction nucleotides: 12. This CDR3 has 19 residues. The CDR3 DNA is TGTGCCAGCAGCTTAGTATCGGTTTGGGACAGCCTGAACACCGGGGAGCTGTTTTTT. Translated, it gives CASSLVSVWDSLNTGELFF.

The DNA for the CDR3 is TGTGCCAGCAGCGGGGGATCTGAGCAGTTCTTC. Its protein is CASSGGSEQFF. The chain joins TRBV7-9 to TRBJ2-1, with D perhaps being TRBD1 or TRBD2 (5 bases each). Germline loops: CDR1 SEHNR, CDR2 FQNEAQ (reference sequence). CDR3 length: 11 amino acids. With 5 bases removed from V and 9 bases from J, the gap between germline ends came to 8 bases.

The chain combines TRBV7-9 with TRBJ2-5, with D possibly TRBD2 on 5 matching bases. This CDR3 contains 15 residues. Trimming stripped 6 bases from V and 5 bases from J, with 19 bases between. Looked up from germline, CDR1 is SEHNR and CDR2 is FQNEAQ (reference sequence). CDR3 sequence reads: CASSRSREDWETQYF. The DNA of the CDR3 is TGTGCCAGCAGTCGCAGTAGAGAGGACTGGGAGACCCAGTACTTC.

This clone was seen only once. V is TRBV7-2 and J is TRBJ2-3; 15 bases are a match to TRBD2. Germline CDR1 SGHTA, CDR2 FQGNSA. J was trimmed by 2 bases and V by 5 bases; bases with no gene match: 5. The CDR3 contains 17 residues. Written as DNA, the CDR3 is TGTGCCAGCAGCCGAGGGACTAGCGGGGGGCACACAGATACGCAGTATTTT. Translation gives CASSRGTSGGHTDTQYF.

The V and J genes are TRBV27 and TRBJ2-1; D is undetermined. The V and J ends lost 7 bases and 9 bases respectively, with 22 bases between them. Germline CDR1 MNHEY, CDR2 SMNVEV (reference sequence). CDR3 length equals 15 residues. Written as DNA, the CDR3 is TGTGCCAGCACTCCTGGCGGAAAATCTTACCTTGAGCAGTTCTTC. Translated: CASTPGGKSYLEQFF.

This chain joins TRBV7-3 and TRBJ2-6; TRBD1 agrees at 8 bases. The CDR3 has 18 residues. From germline, CDR1 is SGHTA and CDR2 FQGTGA. J lost 0 bases, V lost 5 bases, and 9 bases had no gene match. The CDR3 DNA follows: TGTGCCAGCAGCCCCGTACGGGACAGGCACTCTGGGGCCAACGTCCTGACTTTC. Protein: CASSPVRDRHSGANVLTF.

The chain employs TRBV29-1 and TRBJ1-1; 8 positions agree with TRBD1. The J segment lost 0 bases and the V segment lost 6 bases, leaving 6 bases of the junction unmatched. Germline assignment: CDR1 SQVTM and CDR2 ANQGSEA. This CDR3 contains 14 residues. CDR3 sequence (DNA): TGCAGCGTAGCAGGGGGCTCGATGAACACTGAAGCTTTCTTT. Protein product: CSVAGGSMNTEAFF.

J is TRBJ2-7 and V is TRBV15; 9 nucleotides match TRBD2. This CDR3 comprises 14 residues. Germline V gene sequence: CDR1 LNHNV, CDR2 YYDKDF (reference sequence). V trimming: 1 base; J trimming: 6 bases; junction bases outside the gene matches: 4. The CDR3: CATSRGLAAAEQYF. DNA of the CDR3: TGTGCCACCAGCAGAGGACTAGCGGCCGCCGAGCAGTACTTC.

The sample holds a few counts of this clone. The chain combines TRBV4-1 with TRBJ1-1, with D possibly being TRBD1 (5 bases). This CDR3 has 10 amino acids. Germline CDR1 reads MGHRA; CDR2 reads YSYEKL. V dropped 6 bases and J dropped 11 bases, with 10 bases sitting between them. The CDR3 DNA follows: TGCGCCAGCAGGGGGGTTCTTGCTTTCTTT. It encodes CASRGVLAFF.

This clone was seen a handful of times. V usage is TRBV14 and J usage is TRBJ2-3; D unresolved. Deletions cut 4 bases from V and 2 bases from J, with 7 bases between. The length of the CDR3 is 13 residues. Per germline, CDR1 SGHDN and CDR2 FVKESK. This CDR3 reads CASSPQDTDTQYF. The CDR3 bases are TGTGCCAGCAGCCCTCAGGACACAGATACGCAGTATTTT.

The gene calls are TRBV6-1 and TRBJ2-2; D is unclear. CDR1 and CDR2 (germline): MNHNS, SASEGT. This CDR3 spans 13 amino acids. V lost 6 bases to trimming and J lost 6 bases, with 11 bases between them. Here the CDR3 DNA reads TGTGCCAGCAGAGCCCCGGGTCCCGGGGAGCTGTTTTTT. Protein: CASRAPGPGELFF.

The J gene is TRBJ2-5, the V gene TRBV4-1; perhaps D is TRBD1 or TRBD2 (5 bases each). With 1 base removed from V and 5 bases from J, the gap between germline ends came to 23 bases. Per the germline V gene, CDR1 is MGHRA and CDR2 is YSYEKL. The CDR3 runs to 18 residues. The CDR3 coding sequence is TGCGCCAGCAGCCAAGCTAACTTGGATGGGGGTTTGGGGGAGACCCAGTACTTC. This sequence encodes CASSQANLDGGLGETQYF.

This clone was observed a few times. The rearrangement links TRBV27 to TRBJ1-2; weak D call: TRBD1 (6 bases). CDR1 and CDR2 from the germline V gene are MNHEY and SMNVEV (reference sequence). This CDR3 comprises 14 residues. The V end lost 3 bases, the J end lost 3 bases, and 11 bases lay between the germline ends. CDR3 in DNA: TGTGCCAGCAGTTTCTCCGAGGGGGACTATGGCTACACCTTC. Residues: CASSFSEGDYGYTF.

Only a few counts were recorded for this clone. The chain combines TRBV7-3 with TRBJ2-3; D unclear. Germline V gene lookup returns CDR1 SGHTA and CDR2 FQGTGA. The V end lost 5 bases, the J end lost 0 bases, and 9 bases lay between the germline ends. The CDR3 extends over 14 amino acids. CDR3 sequence: CASSPEISTDTQYF. CDR3 coding DNA: TGTGCCAGCAGCCCCGAAATTAGCACAGATACGCAGTATTTT. The complete variable domain, with remaining parts taken from reference TRBV7-3 and TRBJ2-3, reads GAGVSQTPSNKVTEKGKYVELRCDPISGHTALYWYRQSLGQGPEFLIYFQGTGAADDSGLPNDRFFAVRPEGSVSTLKIQRTERGDSAVYLCASSPEISTDTQYFGPGTRLTVL.

The chain uses TRBV5-1 and TRBJ2-7; D ambiguous. Germline V gene sequence: CDR1 SGHRS, CDR2 YFSETQ. This CDR3 is built from 15 residues. V was trimmed by 0 bases and J by 4 bases, leaving 14 bases between them. CDR3 in DNA: TGCGCCAGCAGCTTGGCATCGCAGAAGCTATACGAGCAGTACTTC. Its protein product is CASSLASQKLYEQYF.

V and J are TRBV12-5 and TRBJ2-3; D perhaps matches TRBD2 (6 bases). This CDR3 contains 16 residues. Germline V gene lookup returns CDR1 LGHNT and CDR2 FRNRAP. V was clipped by 1 base and J by 0 bases, with 11 bases between them. As DNA, the CDR3 is TGTGCTAGTGGTTTGGGTACTAGCTCTAGCACAGATACGCAGTATTTT. It specifies CASGLGTSSSTDTQYF.

This chain joins TRBV10-3 and TRBJ2-7; TRBD2 matches 8 bases. CDR1 and CDR2 from the germline V gene are ENHRY and SYGVKD. CDR3 length: 15 residues. J lost 3 bases, V lost 2 bases, and 6 bases had no gene match. The DNA of the CDR3 is TGTGCCATCAGTGAGCCCGGGGGGGCCCACTACGAGCAGTACTTC. Amino acids: CAISEPGGAHYEQYF.

A note on this clone: This same CDR3 is encoded by further DNA sequences in the sample. The chain recombines TRBV27 with TRBJ1-1, with D unresolved. Germline assignment: CDR1 MNHEY and CDR2 SMNVEV (reference sequence). Trimming took off 5 bases at V and 5 bases at J, with 9 bases between the two ends. CDR3 length: 12 amino acids. CDR3 coding DNA: TGTGCCAGCAGTCCCCGAGGGACTGAAGCTTTCTTT. Translating it yields CASSPRGTEAFF.

The rearrangement links TRBV30 to TRBJ2-7; D ambiguous. The germline CDR1 and CDR2 sequences are GTSNPN and SVGIG (reference sequence). CDR3 size: 14 residues. Trimming stripped 3 bases from V and 2 bases from J, with 14 bases between. The CDR3 sequence is CAWSESRLAYEQYF. The CDR3, as DNA: TGTGCCTGGAGCGAGAGTCGGTTGGCCTACGAGCAGTACTTC.

This clone was recorded only once. The chain uses TRBV5-1 and TRBJ2-7; TRBD2 matches at 8 bases. The J segment lost 3 bases and the V segment lost 0 bases, leaving 2 bases of the junction unmatched. Germline CDR1 SGHRS, CDR2 YFSETQ. The CDR3 has 14 residues. DNA for the CDR3: TGCGCCAGCAGCTTGGTGGCGGGGGGCTACGAGCAGTACTTC. Its protein product is CASSLVAGGYEQYF.